The 26 T cell receptor beta chains in this list originate from one sample, sequenced in a study of blood T cell repertoires in COVID-19. This table comes from immunoSEQ multiplex PCR, and its TCRdb copy is limited to in-frame clones, with some not included. The profile shows about 240,000 clones, 83% of them singletons. The sequencing sample was made of PBMCs or T cells enriched from blood (not recorded which). These receptors all come from a woman aged 40 to 50 who had been exposed to COVID-19.

The V and J genes are TRBV4-3 and TRBJ2-1; D possibly corresponds to TRBD2 (5 bases). Germline CDR1 reads LGHNA; CDR2 reads YSLEER. The length of the CDR3 is 12 residues. V lost 4 bases, J lost 8 bases, and 9 bases lay in between. This CDR3 reads CASSLSGYEQFF. CDR3 nucleotides: TGCGCCAGCAGCCTATCGGGGTATGAGCAGTTCTTC.

The chain uses TRBV7-2 and TRBJ1-5; 9 bases line up with TRBD1. The CDR3 has 14 residues. The junction had 5 bases not matched to a gene; V was cut back by 5 bases and J by 6 bases. Per germline, CDR1 SGHTA and CDR2 FQGNSA. CDR3 in amino acids: CASSPGTGSQPQHF. In nucleotides, the CDR3 is TGTGCCAGCAGCCCGGGGACAGGGAGTCAGCCCCAGCATTTT. Together with reference TRBV7-2 and TRBJ1-5, the CDR3 gives the full variable domain: GAGVSQSPSNKVTEKGKDVELRCDPISGHTALYWYRQSLGQGLEFLIYFQGNSAPDKSGLPSDRFSAERTGGSVSTLTIQRTQQEDSAVYLCASSPGTGSQPQHFGDGTRLSIL.

V gene TRBV10-2 combines with J gene TRBJ2-3, with D possibly matching TRBD2 (6 bases). This CDR3 spans 15 amino acids. CDR1 is WSHSY and CDR2 is SAAADI in the germline V gene. The V end was cut by 5 bases, the J end by 2 bases, with 14 bases between. For the CDR3, the DNA is TGCGCCAGCAGTCTATCCGGGACTGACACAGATACGCAGTATTTT. Residues: CASSLSGTDTDTQYF.

The gene calls are TRBV28 and TRBJ2-7; no firm D call. V was clipped by 4 bases and J by 5 bases, with 21 bases between them. Germline-derived CDR1 and CDR2 are MDHEN and SYDVKM. The CDR3 has 16 amino acids. CDR3 residues: CASSSPSSNTYDEQYF. The DNA for the CDR3 is TGTGCCAGCAGTTCTCCGTCCTCTAATACTTACGACGAGCAGTACTTC.

This rearrangement joins TRBV28 to TRBJ1-6, with TRBD1 as a possible D gene (6 bases). The CDR3 has 15 residues. Germline V CDR1 and CDR2: MDHEN, SYDVKM. Between the trimmed V and J ends, which lost 6 bases and 1 base, there was a span of 10 bases. CDR3 sequence (DNA): TGTGCCAGCAGACCACAGGGTTCCTATAATTCACCCCTCCACTTT. It yields the protein CASRPQGSYNSPLHF. Full variable domain (missing parts from reference TRBV28 and TRBJ1-6): DVKVTQSSRYLVKRTGEKVFLECVQDMDHENMFWYRQDPGLGLRLIYFSYDVKMKEKGDIPEGYSVSREKKERFSLILESASTNQTSMYLCASRPQGSYNSPLHFGNGTRLTVT.

The rearrangement joins TRBV15 to TRBJ2-5; a possible D gene is TRBD1 (5 bases). CDR3 length equals 15 residues. Looked up from germline, CDR1 is LNHNV and CDR2 is YYDKDF (reference sequence). Trimming left V 0 bases short and J 1 base short, with 9 bases between. In DNA form, the CDR3 reads TGTGCCACCAGCAGAGATAGGGGAATCCAAGAGACCCAGTACTTC. Translation gives CATSRDRGIQETQYF.

V usage is TRBV6-5 and J usage is TRBJ2-1; the match to TRBD1 covers 10 bases. The germline gives CDR1 MNHEY, CDR2 SVGAGI. V was pared by 6 bases and J by 7 bases, with 9 bases of the junction left unmatched. There are 15 residues in the CDR3. CDR3 coding DNA: TGTGCCAGCAGACCCCGGCGGACAGGGGGTAATGAGCAGTTCTTC. It translates to CASRPRRTGGNEQFF.

This chain connects TRBV29-1 to TRBJ2-7; TRBD1 matches 7 bases. Germline CDR1 reads SQVTM; CDR2 reads ANQGSEA. The CDR3 runs 13 residues. Germline trimming cut 1 base from V and 3 bases from J; bases unmatched to any gene: 3. This CDR3 reads CSVEVGGVYEQYF. The CDR3 DNA reads as TGCAGCGTTGAAGTAGGGGGCGTCTACGAGCAGTACTTC.

This clone showed up just once. The rearrangement joins TRBV7-9 to TRBJ1-1; tentatively, D is TRBD1 (5 bases). The V and J ends lost 5 bases and 0 bases respectively, with 19 bases between them. CDR3 length: 17 amino acids. The germline V gene encodes CDR1 SEHNR and CDR2 FQNEAQ (reference sequence). CDR3 nucleotide sequence: TGTGCCAGCAGCCCTCAGGGCCTGGCGGAGCTGAACACTGAAGCTTTCTTT. It yields the protein CASSPQGLAELNTEAFF.

The chain is built from TRBV7-9 and TRBJ2-2; D is perhaps TRBD1 (7 bases). Germline V gene data show CDR1 as SEHNR and CDR2 as FQNEAQ (reference sequence). Trimming took off 8 bases at V and 3 bases at J, with 19 bases between the two ends. The CDR3 sequence is 16 residues long. This CDR3 is CASSQGIGGYTGELFF. In DNA form, the CDR3 reads TGTGCCAGCTCACAGGGGATCGGAGGGTACACCGGGGAGCTGTTTTTT.

The chain uses TRBV12-3 or TRBV12-4 and TRBJ1-6; no clear D gene. CDR3 length equals 11 residues. V shed 3 bases and J shed 15 bases, with 9 bases lying between them. CDR3 loop: CASSLTYYLHF. The CDR3 DNA sequence: TGTGCCAGCAGTTTGACTTATTACCTCCACTTT.

The chain joins TRBV28 to TRBJ2-5, with D possibly TRBD2 on 6 matching bases. The V end was cut by 4 bases, the J end by 0 bases, with 9 bases between. The V gene's germline CDR1 is MDHEN and CDR2 SYDVKM. CDR3 size: 14 residues. The CDR3, as DNA: TGTGCCAGCAGTTCGGGACTCTACCAAGAGACCCAGTACTTC. It specifies CASSSGLYQETQYF.

The CDR3, as DNA: TGTGCCAGCAGCTTAGTCGGGACAGCAAATTCACCCCTCCACTTT. Translation: CASSLVGTANSPLHF. The gene calls are TRBV7-8 and TRBJ1-6, with 7 bases matching TRBD1. The V segment lost 1 base and the J segment 7 bases; nucleotides outside the gene matches: 4. The V gene's germline CDR1 is SGHVS and CDR2 FQNEAQ. This CDR3 comprises 15 residues. Full variable domain (remainder filled in from reference TRBV7-8 and TRBJ1-6): GAGVSQSPRYKVAKRGQDVALRCDPISGHVSLFWYQQALGQGPEFLTYFQNEAQLDKSGLPSDRFFAERPEGSVSTLKIQRTQQEDSAVYLCASSLVGTANSPLHFGNGTRLTVT.

This clone was seen repeatedly, ten times or more. The chain employs TRBV2 and TRBJ1-3; perhaps TRBD1 as D (5 bases). The CDR3 is 14 amino acids. Trimming cost V 4 bases and J 3 bases, with 10 bases left between them. The germline gives CDR1 SNHLY, CDR2 FYNNEI. The CDR3 spells CASSVGGGGNTIYF. In nucleotides, the CDR3 is TGTGCCAGCAGTGTTGGGGGGGGTGGAAACACCATATATTTT.

J is TRBJ2-1 and V is TRBV6-2 or TRBV6-3, with 15 nucleotides matching TRBD2. The CDR3 extends over 15 amino acids. The V gene end was trimmed by 6 bases and the J gene end by 7 bases; junction bases not matched to a gene: 4. Germline assignment: CDR1 MNHEY and CDR2 SVGEGT. The CDR3 here is CASSRGLAGGNEQFF. CDR3 in DNA: TGTGCCAGCAGCCGCGGACTAGCGGGGGGGAATGAGCAGTTCTTC.

This clone was observed a handful of times. The chain is built from TRBV5-6 and TRBJ2-2, with TRBD2 as a possible D gene (5 bases). Trimming shortened V by 5 bases and J by 8 bases, and 10 bases separated the two germline ends. Germline V CDR1 and CDR2: SGHDT, YYEEEE. CDR3 length: 12 residues. CDR3 sequence reads: CASREGLGELFF. CDR3 nucleotide sequence: TGTGCCAGCAGAGAGGGCCTGGGGGAGCTGTTTTTT.

V gene TRBV4-1 combines with J gene TRBJ2-3, with D possibly being TRBD2 (5 bases). Per the germline V gene, CDR1 is MGHRA and CDR2 is YSYEKL. Trimming removed 3 bases from V and 2 bases from J, with 18 bases in between. The CDR3 sequence is 17 residues long. The DNA of the CDR3 is TGCGCCAGCAGCCACGCCGTGGCGGGCCGCTTCACAGATACGCAGTATTTT. Its translation is CASSHAVAGRFTDTQYF.

The CDR3 bases are TGTGCTAGTGGTTTGGTACTCCAGGGCGTTGTCTACGAGCAGTACTTC. It encodes CASGLVLQGVVYEQYF. The chain uses TRBV12-5 and TRBJ2-7; tentatively, D is TRBD1 (5 bases). The CDR3 is made up of 16 amino acids. The V gene lost 0 bases and the J gene lost 3 bases, with 15 bases spanning the gap. Germline V gene data show CDR1 as LGHNT and CDR2 as FRNRAP. The full variable domain, its missing parts supplied by reference TRBV12-5 and TRBJ2-7, is DARVTQTPRHKVTEMGQEVTMRCQPILGHNTVFWYRQTMMQGLELLAYFRNRAPLDDSGMPKDRFSAEMPDATLATLKIQPSEPRDSAVYFCASGLVLQGVVYEQYFGPGTRLTVT.

The V and J genes are TRBV7-9 and TRBJ1-1, with D perhaps matching TRBD1 (5 bases). Trimming took 5 bases from V and 6 from J, leaving 13 bases between them. The CDR3 contains 13 residues. Germline assignment: CDR1 SEHNR and CDR2 FQNEAQ (reference sequence). The CDR3 DNA follows: TGTGCCAGCAGCCCCCCAGCGGGGGCTGAAGCTTTCTTT. Its translation: CASSPPAGAEAFF.

Here the CDR3 DNA reads TGTGCCAGCAGCCCCCGGGACAGGGGCCGCGAGCAGTACTTC. It yields the protein CASSPRDRGREQYF. V usage is TRBV7-3 and J usage is TRBJ2-7, with TRBD1 matching over 10 bases. This CDR3 has 14 amino acids. J gave up 6 bases and V 5 bases, and 7 bases lay outside the gene matches. Germline V CDR1 and CDR2: SGHTA, FQGTGA.

Here the CDR3 DNA reads TGTGCCAGCAGCTTAAACGGGGGGACAGGGAACACCGGGGAGCTGTTTTTT. Its translation is CASSLNGGTGNTGELFF. This sequence joins TRBV7-3 and TRBJ2-2; a possible D gene is TRBD1 (8 bases). CDR3 length: 17 residues. Germline CDR1 SGHTA, CDR2 FQGTGA. Trimming removed 1 base from V and 1 base from J, with 13 bases in between.

The rearrangement joins TRBV7-8 to TRBJ2-5; a weak D match, TRBD2 (5 bases). This CDR3 is 13 amino acids long. Trimming took off 1 base at V and 10 bases at J, with 13 bases between the two ends. CDR1 and CDR2 from the germline V gene are SGHVS and FQNEAQ. DNA for the CDR3: TGTGCCAGCAGCTTAGAAACAACCGGGGTCCAGTACTTC. Its protein is CASSLETTGVQYF. The complete variable domain, with remaining parts taken from reference TRBV7-8 and TRBJ2-5, reads GAGVSQSPRYKVAKRGQDVALRCDPISGHVSLFWYQQALGQGPEFLTYFQNEAQLDKSGLPSDRFFAERPEGSVSTLKIQRTQQEDSAVYLCASSLETTGVQYFGPGTRLLVL.

The chain couples TRBV19 to TRBJ1-5; perhaps TRBD1 as D (5 bases). The CDR3 has 13 amino acids. Per the germline V gene, CDR1 is LNHDA and CDR2 is SQIVND (reference sequence). Trimming pared 8 bases from V and 4 bases from J, leaving 12 bases between. CDR3 DNA sequence: TGTGCCAGTCAAGCCAGGGAAAATCAGCCCCAGCATTTT. Translation gives CASQARENQPQHF.

This clone has just one count. The chain couples TRBV6-2 or TRBV6-3 to TRBJ1-5; D remains unclear. Germline V lookup: CDR1 MNHEY, CDR2 SVGEGT. The CDR3 has 14 amino acids. V was cut by 6 bases and J by 4 bases, with 13 bases left in between. In DNA form, the CDR3 reads TGTGCCAGCAGCCCTGCACAGTTTAATCAGCCCCAGCATTTT. Its protein product is CASSPAQFNQPQHF.

In its sample, this clone was seen a few times. V and J are TRBV7-9 and TRBJ1-6; D remains unclear. Germline assignment: CDR1 SEHNR and CDR2 FQNEAQ (reference sequence). Trimming removed 0 bases at V and 8 bases at J, with 5 bases between. CDR3 length equals 13 residues. The DNA of the CDR3 is TGTGCCAGCAGCTTAGCACCAGATTCACCCCTCCACTTT. As protein: CASSLAPDSPLHF.

Only one count was recorded for this clone. This chain connects TRBV4-3 to TRBJ1-1, with unresolved D. The CDR3 is 16 residues long. V lost 0 bases and J 5 bases, leaving 16 bases between the germline ends. Germline CDR1 LGHNA, CDR2 YSLEER. As DNA, the CDR3 is TGCGCCAGCAGCCAAGATCGGGAGAGAGTATGGACTGAAGCTTTCTTT. Translation gives CASSQDRERVWTEAFF.